The entry that follows covers one T cell receptor (beta chain) sequence. This sample was included in a study of siplizumab effects on memory and regulatory T cells. CDR3 size: 13 residues. Germline values: CDR1 GTSNPN, CDR2 SVGIG (reference sequence). The germline V and J ends were trimmed by 8 bases and 4 bases, with 15 bases remaining between them. Clones were read by immunoSEQ multiplex PCR, and TCRdb kept only the in-frame ones, dropping some. This sample has roughly 100,000 clones, with 85% to 95% found just once. This clonotype was sampled from a human donor in good health. Sequenced sample: CD4+ T cells sorted from blood. V is TRBV30 and J is TRBJ2-1; D perhaps matches TRBD2 (5 bases). The CDR3 is CAQTGGPYNEQFF. DNA for the CDR3: TGTGCCCAGACTGGCGGGCCTTACAATGAGCAGTTCTTC.